Listed below are T cell receptor beta chains from one sample, sequenced in a study of blood T cell repertoires in COVID-19. Produced via immunoSEQ multiplex PCR; TCRdb's table is partial and in-frame only. The profile shows approximately 88,000 clones, about 70% of them singletons. The sequenced material came from peripheral blood. These receptors were obtained from a woman older than 75 with active or convalescent COVID-19. Both conserved end residues are part of each CDR3. The D gene is left open where the match is weak. Clone size is given for some rows only: seen once, a few or many times, or a class if the clone is expanded.

d_gene	abundance	v_gene	j_gene	CDR3nt	CDR3aa
NA	NA	TRBV6-5	TRBJ1-2	TGTGCCAGCACCCCCCGGGGGGTAAACTATGGCTACACCTTC	CASTPRGVNYGYTF
NA	NA	TRBV25-1	TRBJ1-1	TGTGCCAGCAGTGAAGGAGGAGGGTACGCTTTCTTT	CASSEGGGYAFF
TRBD1	NA	TRBV6-5	TRBJ2-1	TGTGCCAGCAGCCGGGACAGGGAGGAGAATGAGCAGTTCTTC	CASSRDREENEQFF
NA	NA	TRBV3-1/TRBV3-2	TRBJ1-1	TGTGCCAGCAGCGTGTCCTATGAAATCACTGAAGCTTTCTTT	CASSVSYEITEAFF
TRBD1	NA	TRBV19	TRBJ2-2	TGTGCCAGTACCGAAAGCCCAGGGGGCTTGAACACCGGGGAGCTGTTTTTT	CASTESPGGLNTGELFF
TRBD2	NA	TRBV9	TRBJ2-3	TGTGCCAGCAGCCTCGGACTAGCGGGGGCAGATACGCAGTATTTT	CASSLGLAGADTQYF
TRBD1	few	TRBV28	TRBJ1-5	TGTGCCAGCAGCCCTACAGGACAGGGTGGGCAGCCCCAGCATTTT	CASSPTGQGGQPQHF
TRBD2	NA	TRBV13	TRBJ2-1	TGTGCCAGCAGCAAAAGGACTAGCGGGAGATACAATGAGCAGTTCTTC	CASSKRTSGRYNEQFF
NA	NA	TRBV5-5	TRBJ2-7	TGTGCCAGCAGCTTGGAGGCAGGGAAAAATTACGAGCAGTACTTC	CASSLEAGKNYEQYF
TRBD1	once	TRBV10-3	TRBJ2-7	TGTGCCATCAGTGACTTTACGACAGGGACCTACGAGCAGTACTTC	CAISDFTTGTYEQYF
TRBD2	NA	TRBV3-1/TRBV3-2	TRBJ2-3	TGTGCCAGCAGCCAAGGGCTAGCGGGGGCTTCAGATACGCAGTATTTT	CASSQGLAGASDTQYF
NA	NA	TRBV4-1	TRBJ1-1	TGCGCCAGCAGCCGGGAGCCACCGCCTCTGAACACTGAAGCTTTCTTT	CASSREPPPLNTEAFF
TRBD1	once	TRBV29-1	TRBJ2-7	TGCAGCGGGGGGACAGCCTACGAGCAGTACTTC	CSGGTAYEQYF
NA	NA	TRBV4-3	TRBJ1-4	TGCGCCAGCAGCCAAGAAGCGGCCCAAACTAATGAAAAACTGTTTTTT	CASSQEAAQTNEKLFF